These T cell receptor beta chains were read from a single sample in a study of identical twins. TCRdb itself ran the 5' RACE reads through MiXCR, one entry per CDR3 protein. The data show fewer than 800,000 distinct CDR3 sequences, roughly 7.2% seen once. The sample was also linked to a second study, of yellow fever vaccine responses in identical twins.

Specimen: PBMCs. Receptors originate from a woman aged 18-35 years in good health. CDR3s include the opening cysteine and the closing phenylalanine or tryptophan. Each record gives: CDR3 DNA, CDR3 protein, J gene, D gene, V gene, clone size. A D gene is named only where the DNA matches it firmly. The listing skips clone size in some rows; elsewhere it reads once, few, many or a size class.

CDR3 DNA: TGCAGTGCTAGAGCGGAGAATCACGGGGGCCTATACAATGAGCAGTTCTTC; CDR3 protein: CSARAENHGGLYNEQFF; J gene: TRBJ2-1; D gene: .; V gene: TRBV20-1; clone size: .
CDR3 DNA: TGCGCCAGCAGCCAGGCCCTGGGTTGGTCATGGCAGTTCTTC; CDR3 protein: CASSQALGWSWQFF; J gene: TRBJ2-1; D gene: .; V gene: TRBV4-1; clone size: few
CDR3 DNA: TGTGCCAGCAGTTTACAATTAGGAAATGAGCAGTTCTTC; CDR3 protein: CASSLQLGNEQFF; J gene: TRBJ2-1; D gene: .; V gene: TRBV27; clone size: few
CDR3 DNA: TGCAGCGTGGAAACCTATACGCAGTATTTT; CDR3 protein: CSVETYTQYF; J gene: TRBJ2-3; D gene: .; V gene: TRBV29-1; clone size: few
CDR3 DNA: TGTGCCATCACTGACAGTCCTAACTATGGCTACACCTTC; CDR3 protein: CAITDSPNYGYTF; J gene: TRBJ1-2; D gene: .; V gene: TRBV10-3; clone size: many
CDR3 DNA: TGCGCCAGCAGCTTCAAGACAGGGGGCGTCCCCCAGTCCGGGGAGCTGTTTTTT; CDR3 protein: CASSFKTGGVPQSGELFF; J gene: TRBJ2-2; D gene: TRBD1; V gene: TRBV5-1; clone size: many
CDR3 DNA: TGCAGTGCTACCAACCCCCTAGCCGGGGCACAGAATGAGCAGTTCTTC; CDR3 protein: CSATNPLAGAQNEQFF; J gene: TRBJ2-1; D gene: .; V gene: TRBV20-1; clone size: few
CDR3 DNA: TGTGCCAGCAGTTTAGTGTGGAGCCCGAACACTGAAGCTTTCTTT; CDR3 protein: CASSLVWSPNTEAFF; J gene: TRBJ1-1; D gene: .; V gene: TRBV12-3/TRBV12-4; clone size: many
CDR3 DNA: TGCAGTGCTAGCCTCCCTGGGTGGGGGGGGGCAGATACGCAGTATTTT; CDR3 protein: CSASLPGWGGADTQYF; J gene: TRBJ2-3; D gene: TRBD2; V gene: TRBV20-1; clone size: many
CDR3 DNA: TGTGCCAGCAGACCGACCGGCAGGGGGGCCTACAATGAGCAGTTCTTC; CDR3 protein: CASRPTGRGAYNEQFF; J gene: TRBJ2-1; D gene: .; V gene: TRBV6-1; clone size: few
CDR3 DNA: TGTGCCAGCAGTTATGAGGTTGGGACTAGCCAAGAGACCCAGTACTTC; CDR3 protein: CASSYEVGTSQETQYF; J gene: TRBJ2-5; D gene: TRBD2; V gene: TRBV6-2/TRBV6-3; clone size: many
CDR3 DNA: TGCAGTGCCAACCGACAGTATCAAGGCGAGCAGTACTTC; CDR3 protein: CSANRQYQGEQYF; J gene: TRBJ2-7; D gene: .; V gene: TRBV20-1; clone size: few
CDR3 DNA: TGCAGTGCTAGTACCGCGGTGGGCCAAAACACTGAAGCTTTCTTT; CDR3 protein: CSASTAVGQNTEAFF; J gene: TRBJ1-1; D gene: .; V gene: TRBV20-1; clone size: many
CDR3 DNA: TGTGCCACATCCCGTCAGGGGGCACACAATGAGCAGTTCTTC; CDR3 protein: CATSRQGAHNEQFF; J gene: TRBJ2-1; D gene: TRBD1; V gene: TRBV19; clone size: few
CDR3 DNA: TGTGCCAGCAGTGACAGTACCCTCTACAATGAGCAGTTCTTC; CDR3 protein: CASSDSTLYNEQFF; J gene: TRBJ2-1; D gene: .; V gene: TRBV28; clone size: .
CDR3 DNA: TGTGCCAGCGGTCGGGGTCCTAGGCAGGGGAACTATGGCTACACCTTC; CDR3 protein: CASGRGPRQGNYGYTF; J gene: TRBJ1-2; D gene: .; V gene: TRBV12-3/TRBV12-4; clone size: few
CDR3 DNA: TGTGCCAGCAGCAAAGCCCCTTGGGGGTGGCGGGAGGGTAATGAGCAGTTCTTC; CDR3 protein: CASSKAPWGWREGNEQFF; J gene: TRBJ2-1; D gene: .; V gene: TRBV21-1; clone size: few
CDR3 DNA: TGTGCCAGCGGTAGACATTCCGCTCAGCCCCAGCATTTT; CDR3 protein: CASGRHSAQPQHF; J gene: TRBJ1-5; D gene: .; V gene: TRBV12-3/TRBV12-4; clone size: many
CDR3 DNA: TGTGCCAGCAGTTTCAGGGGCGCATATGGGGCCAACGTCCTGACTTTC; CDR3 protein: CASSFRGAYGANVLTF; J gene: TRBJ2-6; D gene: .; V gene: TRBV27; clone size: few
CDR3 DNA: TGTGCCAGCAGTGTCGTCACAGATACGCAGTATTTT; CDR3 protein: CASSVVTDTQYF; J gene: TRBJ2-3; D gene: .; V gene: TRBV25-1; clone size: many
CDR3 DNA: TGTGCCAGCCAGCAACAGGGGGCTGGAAACACCATATATTTT; CDR3 protein: CASQQQGAGNTIYF; J gene: TRBJ1-3; D gene: TRBD1; V gene: TRBV7-9; clone size: few
CDR3 DNA: TGTGCCAGCAGTTTAGACAAGGTGACCGGGACAGTTTCCTATGGCTACACCTTC; CDR3 protein: CASSLDKVTGTVSYGYTF; J gene: TRBJ1-2; D gene: TRBD1; V gene: TRBV28; clone size: few
CDR3 DNA: TGTGCCAGCAGTACGGACAGAACCTCCTACGAGCAGTACTTC; CDR3 protein: CASSTDRTSYEQYF; J gene: TRBJ2-7; D gene: .; V gene: TRBV28; clone size: .
CDR3 DNA: TGCGCCAGCAGCGAAGACAGTGCAACTAGCACAGATACGCAGTATTTT; CDR3 protein: CASSEDSATSTDTQYF; J gene: TRBJ2-3; D gene: .; V gene: TRBV5-1; clone size: .
CDR3 DNA: TGCAGCGTTGAGGTCAGCTACAATGAGCAGTTCTTC; CDR3 protein: CSVEVSYNEQFF; J gene: TRBJ2-1; D gene: .; V gene: TRBV29-1; clone size: many
CDR3 DNA: TGCAGCGTCGCCTCCGGGACAGGGAGGATCATTGAGCAGTTCTTC; CDR3 protein: CSVASGTGRIIEQFF; J gene: TRBJ2-1; D gene: TRBD1; V gene: TRBV29-1; clone size: many
CDR3 DNA: TGTGCCAGCAGCGGTAAGGACTTTAGCACAGATACGCAGTATTTT; CDR3 protein: CASSGKDFSTDTQYF; J gene: TRBJ2-3; D gene: .; V gene: TRBV9; clone size: .
CDR3 DNA: TGTGCCAGCAGCTTGCCTAGCGGGAGTTTGAATGAGCAGTTCTTC; CDR3 protein: CASSLPSGSLNEQFF; J gene: TRBJ2-1; D gene: TRBD2; V gene: TRBV5-6; clone size: many
CDR3 DNA: TGTGCCAGCAGCTTGGCTCACCTTAAAGGGGGTGACACTGAAGCTTTCTTT; CDR3 protein: CASSLAHLKGGDTEAFF; J gene: TRBJ1-1; D gene: .; V gene: TRBV5-8; clone size: few
CDR3 DNA: TGTGCCAGCAGCCAGGGGGGAAGTAGCACAGATACGCAGTATTTT; CDR3 protein: CASSQGGSSTDTQYF; J gene: TRBJ2-3; D gene: .; V gene: TRBV4-2; clone size: .
CDR3 DNA: TGTGCCAGCAGCTTCGAAACCGGGACAGGGGGCGCGGGAGCTTTCTTT; CDR3 protein: CASSFETGTGGAGAFF; J gene: TRBJ1-1; D gene: TRBD1; V gene: TRBV7-2; clone size: many
CDR3 DNA: TGTGCCATCAGTGAGAGGGCAGGGTCCTACGAGCAGTACTTC; CDR3 protein: CAISERAGSYEQYF; J gene: TRBJ2-7; D gene: .; V gene: TRBV10-3; clone size: .
CDR3 DNA: TGTGCCAGCAGCCCACGGACTAGCGGGAGGCCCTACGAGCAGTACTTC; CDR3 protein: CASSPRTSGRPYEQYF; J gene: TRBJ2-7; D gene: TRBD2; V gene: TRBV7-9; clone size: many
CDR3 DNA: TGCGCCAGCAGCCTGATGTTCAATGAGCAGTTCTTC; CDR3 protein: CASSLMFNEQFF; J gene: TRBJ2-1; D gene: .; V gene: TRBV5-1; clone size: few
CDR3 DNA: TGTGCCAGCAGCCAGCCTACAGGGTTAAGGGGGTACAATGAGCAGTTCTTC; CDR3 protein: CASSQPTGLRGYNEQFF; J gene: TRBJ2-1; D gene: .; V gene: TRBV3-1; clone size: many
CDR3 DNA: TGTGCCAGCAGCTTAATCGGCGTAGCGGGAGGGTACAATGAGCAGTTCTTC; CDR3 protein: CASSLIGVAGGYNEQFF; J gene: TRBJ2-1; D gene: TRBD2; V gene: TRBV7-9; clone size: few
CDR3 DNA: TGCAGCGTTCCTTCTGACTCTAGCACAGATACGCAGTATTTT; CDR3 protein: CSVPSDSSTDTQYF; J gene: TRBJ2-3; D gene: .; V gene: TRBV29-1; clone size: many
CDR3 DNA: TGTGCCAGCAGTTTAGGGGACGTTAACAATCAGCCCCAGCATTTT; CDR3 protein: CASSLGDVNNQPQHF; J gene: TRBJ1-5; D gene: .; V gene: TRBV12-3/TRBV12-4; clone size: few
CDR3 DNA: TGTGCCAGCAGCCCCCGGGGGCGGAAAGCCAAAAACATTCAGTACTTC; CDR3 protein: CASSPRGRKAKNIQYF; J gene: TRBJ2-4; D gene: .; V gene: TRBV3-1; clone size: many
CDR3 DNA: TGCGCCAGCACCCCGAGGGGGGAGGAGCGGGGGGGGGCTAATGAGCAGTTCTTC; CDR3 protein: CASTPRGEERGGANEQFF; J gene: TRBJ2-1; D gene: TRBD2; V gene: TRBV4-1; clone size: .
CDR3 DNA: TGCAGTGCTAGAGGGAGGGAGGGCCCCGGTGAAGCTTTCTTT; CDR3 protein: CSARGREGPGEAFF; J gene: TRBJ1-1; D gene: .; V gene: TRBV20-1; clone size: .
CDR3 DNA: TGCAGTGTCACCACCGCCCCCCCAAACTATGGCTACACCTTC; CDR3 protein: CSVTTAPPNYGYTF; J gene: TRBJ1-2; D gene: .; V gene: TRBV20-1; clone size: .
CDR3 DNA: TGTGCCAGCAGCTTAGGGCTAGCGGCCCTCAATGAGCAGTTCTTC; CDR3 protein: CASSLGLAALNEQFF; J gene: TRBJ2-1; D gene: TRBD2; V gene: TRBV7-2; clone size: few
CDR3 DNA: TGTGCCAGCACCACCTACAATGAGCAGTTCTTC; CDR3 protein: CASTTYNEQFF; J gene: TRBJ2-1; D gene: .; V gene: TRBV12-3/TRBV12-4; clone size: many
CDR3 DNA: TGCAGCGTTGAAGACCCGCGGACAGGTCCTAGCACAGATACGCAGTATTTT; CDR3 protein: CSVEDPRTGPSTDTQYF; J gene: TRBJ2-3; D gene: TRBD1; V gene: TRBV29-1; clone size: many
CDR3 DNA: TGTGCCATCAGGGACGGGACAGGGGTCTACAATGAGCAGTTCTTC; CDR3 protein: CAIRDGTGVYNEQFF; J gene: TRBJ2-1; D gene: TRBD1; V gene: TRBV10-3; clone size: few